Included here is one TCR beta chain sequence, with context. Germline-derived CDR1 and CDR2 are MDHEN and SYDVKM. V was trimmed by 11 bases and J by 0 bases, leaving 19 bases between them. The CDR3 is 15 residues long. Method: immunoSEQ multiplex PCR; TCRdb's copy keeps in-frame clones and lacks some. The sample holds tens of thousands of clones, 84% seen once. The sample comes from a study of OX40 agonist ivuxolimab in advanced cancers. The sample here was CD4+ or CD8+ T cells sorted from blood, taken in a trial of the OX40 agonist ivuxolimab. The rearrangement uses TRBV28 and TRBJ1-1, with D possibly being TRBD1 (6 bases). The TCR sequence derives from an adult with an advanced solid tumor such as melanoma, head and neck, liver or kidney cancer. CDR3 region: CAGSGAGDLNTEAFF. The CDR3 coding sequence is TGTGCCGGCTCCGGGGCAGGGGACTTGAACACTGAAGCTTTCTTT.